This TCR beta chain originates from a study of control samples from healthy donors and cancer patients (dated by TCRdb to 2020 to 2022). Trimming removed 4 bases from V and 2 bases from J, leaving 16 bases between the germline ends. CDR1 and CDR2, looked up from the germline V gene, are SGHDT and YYEEEE. The CDR3 starts with the cysteine, ends with the valine, and has 15 residues. Here the CDR3 DNA is all that survives: 45 bases in frame from base 1. For this clone: The antigen this receptor binds is unknown. No base qualities exist here, and no much larger clone lies one base off it.

The method was the immunoSEQ multiplex PCR assay. This immuneACCESS table, as held by TCRdb, lists in-frame sequences with V and J called but not all clones. Of the missing ones, under half trace to an unresolved V gene in checked studies; the others have no known cause. Within this sample are some 120,000 clones, with approximately 90% of them counted one time only. The ten largest clones take up 2% to 3% of the sample. The chain employs TRBV5-6 and TRBJ2-7, with a weak D call of TRBD1 (7 bases match). The sample was blood. The clonotype comes from a man between 18 and 35 years old in good health. The DNA sequence follows: TGTGCCAGCAGCCGCGGGACAGTGCTAACCTACGAGCAGTACGTC. This codes for CASSRGTVLTYEQYV.